A single sample is the source of the 27 T cell receptor beta chains below, sequenced in a study of T cell clonotyping in hematopoietic cell transplantation. The data were produced by immunoSEQ multiplex PCR, yet TCRdb's version contains in-frame clones alone and is incomplete. This sample yields approximately 70,000 clones, of which around 94% are seen a single time; around 1.6% belongs to the top ten. Sequenced material: peripheral blood mononuclear cells. These receptors came from a man aged 45 to 65 in good health. Some clones in this sample may be carry-over from other donors' samples.

The chain recombines TRBV6-5 with TRBJ2-7, with TRBD1 identical over 9 bases. Germline trimming cut 0 bases from V and 1 base from J; bases unmatched to any gene: 1. CDR3 length: 15 residues. Germline V gene sequence: CDR1 MNHEY, CDR2 SVGAGI. CDR3 loop: CASSYSGQGSYEQYF. For the CDR3, the DNA is TGTGCCAGCAGTTACTCAGGACAGGGGTCCTACGAGCAGTACTTC.

This clone was recorded only once. The chain carries TRBV19 and TRBJ1-3; D uncertain. V was trimmed by 10 bases and J by 3 bases, leaving 10 bases between them. CDR1 and CDR2 from the germline V gene are LNHDA and SQIVND (reference sequence). The CDR3 contains 12 residues. The CDR3 here is CATRGDGNTIYF. CDR3 bases: TGTGCCACTCGGGGAGATGGAAACACCATATATTTT.

V is TRBV19 and J is TRBJ2-1, with unresolved D. The V and J ends lost 7 bases and 2 bases respectively, with 18 bases between them. Germline V lookup: CDR1 LNHDA, CDR2 SQIVND (reference sequence). The CDR3 sequence is 16 residues long. CDR3 sequence (DNA): TGTGCCAGTACCCTCGGGTACGAAATACCCTACAATGAGCAGTTCTTC. This encodes CASTLGYEIPYNEQFF.

The CDR3 spells CASSFQSGDYGYTF. For the CDR3, the DNA is TGTGCCAGCAGTTTTCAATCAGGCGACTATGGCTACACCTTC. V usage is TRBV28 and J usage is TRBJ1-2; D is ambiguous. CDR3 length equals 14 residues. The germline V gene has CDR1 MDHEN and CDR2 SYDVKM. Trimming took 3 bases from V and 3 from J, leaving 11 bases between them.

This chain links TRBV28 with TRBJ2-7; possible D gene TRBD2, 5 bases. V was trimmed by 4 bases and J by 9 bases, leaving 10 bases between them. This CDR3 has 11 amino acids. Germline CDR1 reads MDHEN; CDR2 reads SYDVKM. In DNA, the CDR3 is TGTGCCAGCAGTTCCCGCCGGGGGCAGTACTTC. Translated, it gives CASSSRRGQYF.

This chain links TRBV4-2 with TRBJ1-2; weak D call: TRBD1 (6 bases). Trimming took 5 bases from V and 5 from J, leaving 12 bases between them. The CDR3 is 13 amino acids. Germline V gene sequence: CDR1 LGHNA, CDR2 YNFKEQ. The CDR3 DNA sequence: TGTGCCAGCAGCAGGGGACACGATTATGGCTACACCTTC. Translation: CASSRGHDYGYTF.

The J gene is TRBJ2-2, the V gene TRBV7-8, with a possible D match to TRBD1 (6 bases). Between the trimmed V and J ends, which lost 7 bases and 2 bases, there was a span of 17 bases. Looked up from germline, CDR1 is SGHVS and CDR2 is FQNEAQ. The CDR3 runs 16 residues. The CDR3 sequence: CASTYQRQANTGELFF. For the CDR3, the DNA is TGTGCCAGCACCTATCAAAGACAGGCAAACACCGGGGAGCTGTTTTTT.

V is TRBV27 and J is TRBJ1-4; a weak D match, TRBD1 (5 bases). Trimming took off 4 bases at V and 7 bases at J, with 13 bases between the two ends. The CDR3 totals 14 residues. Germline V gene data show CDR1 as MNHEY and CDR2 as SMNVEV (reference sequence). CDR3 nucleotides: TGTGCCAGCAGTTCTAAGGGGTATTTTGAAAAACTGTTTTTT. As protein: CASSSKGYFEKLFF.

V gene TRBV19 combines with J gene TRBJ1-2; 10 bases match TRBD1. There are 16 residues in the CDR3. The V and J ends lost 4 bases and 2 bases, in that order; junction bases with no gene match: 7. The germline gives CDR1 LNHDA, CDR2 SQIVND (reference sequence). CDR3 residues: CASSTRTGGVNYGYTF. CDR3 DNA sequence: TGTGCCAGTAGTACCCGGACAGGGGGAGTCAACTATGGCTACACCTTC.

This clone was counted once. The chain links TRBV19 to TRBJ2-1, with TRBD1 as a possible D gene (6 bases). The CDR3 is made up of 14 amino acids. In germline, CDR1 is LNHDA, CDR2 SQIVND (reference sequence). Trimming shortened V by 7 bases and J by 0 bases, and 10 bases separated the two germline ends. DNA of the CDR3: TGTGCCAGTAACCAGGGGAGCTCCTACAATGAGCAGTTCTTC. Translating gives CASNQGSSYNEQFF.

This clone has a single count. V is TRBV7-7 and J is TRBJ2-5; TRBD1 aligns across 7 bases. The CDR3 is made up of 14 amino acids. The J segment lost 5 bases and the V segment lost 1 base, leaving 4 bases of the junction unmatched. The germline V gene encodes CDR1 SSHAT and CDR2 FNYEAQ (reference sequence). The CDR3 DNA reads as TGTGCCAGCAGCTTAGGACAGGGTGAGGAGACCCAGTACTTC. This sequence encodes CASSLGQGEETQYF.

The CDR3 sequence is CAIRAGEGMNTEAFF. The CDR3 DNA reads as TGTGCCATCCGGGCCGGGGAGGGGATGAACACTGAAGCTTTCTTT. This chain connects TRBV10-3 to TRBJ1-1, with D possibly being TRBD1 (5 bases). The CDR3 runs 15 residues. Germline assignment: CDR1 ENHRY and CDR2 SYGVKD. V gave up 8 bases and J gave up 0 bases, with 16 bases separating them.

J is TRBJ2-2 and V is TRBV5-1; D may be TRBD2 (7 bases). The germline V and J ends were trimmed by 2 bases and 6 bases, with 14 bases remaining between them. In germline, CDR1 is SGHRS, CDR2 YFSETQ. The CDR3 runs 15 residues. CDR3 DNA sequence: TGCGCCAGCAGCTTCGTGGGGGGGCAGCCCGGGGAGCTGTTTTTT. Translation: CASSFVGGQPGELFF.

V and J are TRBV5-1 and TRBJ1-5; 7 bases line up with TRBD1. With 4 bases clipped from V and 7 bases from J, the junction kept 11 bases outside the gene matches. CDR1 is SGHRS and CDR2 is YFSETQ in the germline V gene. The length of the CDR3 is 15 residues. The DNA of the CDR3 is TGCGCCAGCAGCGTAGGAACTCAGGGGGAACAGCCCCAGCATTTT. Translation: CASSVGTQGEQPQHF.

The rearrangement uses TRBV19 and TRBJ2-2; D not resolved. Germline CDR1 LNHDA, CDR2 SQIVND (reference sequence). The CDR3 spans 14 residues. V lost 6 bases and J 2 bases, leaving 10 bases between the germline ends. CDR3: CASRWQINTGELFF. The DNA of the CDR3 is TGTGCCAGTAGGTGGCAGATAAACACCGGGGAGCTGTTTTTT.

This clone was recorded only once. CDR3 coding DNA: TGTGCCAGCAGTTACTGGACAGGGAATGAAAAACTGTTTTTT. This encodes CASSYWTGNEKLFF. The J gene is TRBJ1-4, the V gene TRBV6-5; TRBD1 matches at 8 bases. The CDR3 is 14 amino acids. V was clipped by 1 base and J by 5 bases; unmatched bases: 0. Germline-derived CDR1 and CDR2 are MNHEY and SVGAGI.

This clone turned up a few times. The chain links TRBV7-9 to TRBJ1-2; possible D gene TRBD1, 6 bases. The CDR3 is made up of 12 amino acids. From germline, CDR1 is SEHNR and CDR2 FQNEAQ (reference sequence). Trimming removed 5 bases from V and 7 bases from J, with 11 bases in between. The CDR3: CASSPQGAGYTF. In DNA, the CDR3 is TGTGCCAGCAGCCCACAGGGTGCTGGCTACACCTTC. The entire variable domain, with the rest obtained from reference TRBV7-9 and TRBJ1-2, is as follows: DTGVSQNPRHKITKRGQNVTFRCDPISEHNRLYWYRQTLGQGPEFLTYFQNEAQLEKSRLLSDRFSAERPKGSFSTLEIQRTEQGDSAMYLCASSPQGAGYTFGSGTRLTVV.

The J gene is TRBJ2-3, the V gene TRBV7-3, with D maybe TRBD1 (6 bases). This CDR3 is built from 12 residues. Germline V gene data show CDR1 as SGHTA and CDR2 as FQGTGA. The V end lost 5 bases, the J end lost 6 bases, and 9 bases lay between the germline ends. The CDR3 DNA reads TGTGCCAGCAGCAAGGGGGATGATACGCAGTATTTT. Protein sequence: CASSKGDDTQYF. Variable domain in full (rest from reference TRBV7-3 and TRBJ2-3): GAGVSQTPSNKVTEKGKYVELRCDPISGHTALYWYRQSLGQGPEFLIYFQGTGAADDSGLPNDRFFAVRPEGSVSTLKIQRTERGDSAVYLCASSKGDDTQYFGPGTRLTVL.

This chain uses TRBV2 with TRBJ1-5; 7 bases align to TRBD1. This CDR3 is built from 13 residues. V lost 6 bases and J lost 5; bases outside the gene matches: 4. CDR1 is SNHLY, CDR2 FYNNEI, per germline. The chain's CDR3 is CASRGDSHQPQHF. The CDR3 DNA is TGTGCCAGCAGAGGGGACAGCCATCAGCCCCAGCATTTT. Full variable domain (remainder filled in from reference TRBV2 and TRBJ1-5): EPEVTQTPSHQVTQMGQEVILRCVPISNHLYFYWYRQILGQKVEFLVSFYNNEISEKSEIFDDQFSVERPDGSNFTLKIRSTKLEDSAMYFCASRGDSHQPQHFGDGTRLSIL.

V is TRBV6-6 and J is TRBJ2-2, with no clear D. The germline CDR1 and CDR2 sequences are MNHNY and SVGAGI (reference sequence). The CDR3 length is 12 residues. The V gene lost 6 bases and the J gene lost 6 bases, with 8 bases spanning the gap. The CDR3 bases are TGTGCCAGCAGAAGCGCGCCCGGGGAGCTGTTTTTT. This codes for CASRSAPGELFF.

This sequence joins TRBV14 and TRBJ1-4; D not resolved. Germline lookup yields CDR1 SGHDN and CDR2 FVKESK. Trimming removed 4 bases from V and 8 bases from J, with 8 bases in between. This CDR3 has 12 residues. CDR3 coding DNA: TGTGCCAGCAGCCCTAAGGGCGAAAAACTGTTTTTT. This encodes CASSPKGEKLFF.

This clone occurred once. CDR3 sequence: CATKSAEGRNTIYF. The CDR3 DNA reads as TGTGCCACCAAATCGGCGGAAGGAAGAAACACCATATATTTT. This sequence joins TRBV6-5 and TRBJ1-3, with D uncertain. Between the trimmed V and J ends, which lost 10 bases and 5 bases, there was a span of 18 bases. Germline loops: CDR1 MNHEY, CDR2 SVGAGI. The CDR3 sequence is 14 residues long.

The CDR3 DNA sequence: TGTGCCAGCAGTTCCCCAGGGCTATTTGGCTACACCTTC. Translation: CASSSPGLFGYTF. The rearrangement joins TRBV6-5 to TRBJ1-2, with D possibly matching TRBD1 (5 bases). V gave up 4 bases and J gave up 7 bases, with 13 bases separating them. This CDR3 is built from 13 residues. Germline V gene lookup returns CDR1 MNHEY and CDR2 SVGAGI.

The chain couples TRBV19 to TRBJ1-1; 9 bases align to TRBD1. The CDR3 is 16 residues long. V gave up 1 base and J gave up 4 bases; unmatched junction bases: 7. The germline CDR1 and CDR2 sequences are LNHDA and SQIVND (reference sequence). The CDR3 loop reads CASSIVPGQGGTEAFF. The CDR3, as DNA: TGTGCCAGTAGTATAGTTCCGGGACAGGGAGGCACTGAAGCTTTCTTT.

V and J are TRBV13 and TRBJ2-7; TRBD1 matches at 7 bases. Germline V CDR1 and CDR2: PRHDT, FYEKMQ (reference sequence). V trimming: 5 bases; J trimming: 4 bases; junction bases outside the gene matches: 5. CDR3 length: 13 amino acids. CDR3 loop: CASSRRGSYEQYF. In DNA, the CDR3 is TGTGCCAGCAGCCGCAGGGGGTCTTACGAGCAGTACTTC.

The rearrangement links TRBV4-3 to TRBJ1-1; D is undetermined. V was cut by 3 bases and J by 1 base, with 6 bases left in between. The germline V gene encodes CDR1 LGHNA and CDR2 YSLEER. The length of the CDR3 is 13 residues. The CDR3 is CASSQGENTEAFF. The CDR3 region has the DNA TGCGCCAGCAGCCAGGGTGAGAACACTGAAGCTTTCTTT.

The rearrangement links TRBV2 to TRBJ1-2; D is perhaps TRBD1 (5 bases). V lost 4 bases and J lost 4, with 13 bases in between. There are 14 residues in the CDR3. From germline, CDR1 is SNHLY and CDR2 FYNNEI. CDR3 region: CASSGAGPLYGYTF. As DNA, the CDR3 is TGTGCCAGCAGTGGTGCAGGGCCCCTCTATGGCTACACCTTC.